Listed below are T cell receptor beta chains from one sample, sequenced in a study of blood T cell repertoires in COVID-19. Sequencing used immunoSEQ multiplex PCR; TCRdb keeps in-frame clones, though not all of them. This sample has 400,000 to 500,000 clones, with approximately 87% found just once. Sequenced: PBMCs or T cells enriched from blood (not recorded which). The receptors were sampled from a woman aged 40 to 50 who had recovered from COVID-19. Each CDR3 is given with its conserved first and last residue. A D gene is named only where the DNA matches it firmly. Some rows mark clone size as missing; the rest say once, few, many or name a class of expanded clone.

V,D,J,size,DNA,CDR3
TRBV5-4,TRBD1,TRBJ2-1,-,TGTGCCAGCAGTCGGGACAGGGCCTATAACAATGAGCAGTTCTTC,CASSRDRAYNNEQFF
TRBV5-6,-,TRBJ2-2,-,TGTGCCAGCAGCCTCCTAGGCAGGGAAACCGGGGAGCTGTTTTTT,CASSLLGRETGELFF
TRBV7-9,-,TRBJ1-2,-,-,CASSLVGQGISLFF
TRBV11-2,TRBD1,TRBJ1-4,-,TGTGCCAGCAGCTTAGTACAGGGGGATAATGAAAAACTGTTTTTT,CASSLVQGDNEKLFF
TRBV28,-,TRBJ1-4,once,TGTGCCAGCAGTTTTGGGGGGACTAATGAAAAACTGTTTTTT,CASSFGGTNEKLFF
TRBV7-8,-,TRBJ1-5,-,TGTGCCAGCAGCCCTGACCCCGGGGGGGCAAATCAGCCCCAGCATTTT,CASSPDPGGANQPQHF
TRBV18,TRBD1,TRBJ2-1,-,TGTGCCAGCTCACCACCGGGACAGGTTAGGAATGAGCAGTTCTTC,CASSPPGQVRNEQFF
TRBV7-6,-,TRBJ2-7,few,TGTGCCAGCAGCCGCGCGGCGCTGAGCTCCTACGAGCAGTACTTC,CASSRAALSSYEQYF
TRBV29-1,TRBD1,TRBJ1-4,-,TGCAGCGTTGCGGTGACAGGGGTTGAAAAACTGTTTTTT,CSVAVTGVEKLFF
TRBV5-6,TRBD1,TRBJ1-1,few,TGTGCCAGCAGCTCGGACAGGGGATTGCGGGCCGGCACTGAAGCTTTCTTT,CASSSDRGLRAGTEAFF
TRBV7-2,TRBD1,TRBJ1-1,-,TGTGCCAGCAGCTTAATGGGACAGGGCTCGTTATGGGACACTGAAGCTTTCTTT,CASSLMGQGSLWDTEAFF
TRBV7-9,-,TRBJ1-2,-,TGTGCCAGCAGCTCAACAGAGAACTATGGCTACACCTTC,CASSSTENYGYTF
TRBV18,-,TRBJ1-1,-,TGTGCCAGCTCCACTCCCTCCTCCGCAATCTTGAACACTGAAGCTTTCTTT,CASSTPSSAILNTEAFF
TRBV14,-,TRBJ2-7,-,TGTGCCAGCAGCCAAGTGGGCGGGGAGACCGGCTACGAGCAGTACTTC,CASSQVGGETGYEQYF
TRBV3-1/TRBV3-2,-,TRBJ1-2,-,TGTGCCAGCAGCCAAGTTGAGGGAAACTATGGCTACACCTTC,CASSQVEGNYGYTF
TRBV19,TRBD2,TRBJ2-1,-,TGTGCCAGTAGCCCCGAAGCGGGAGTGTACAATGAGCAGTTCTTC,CASSPEAGVYNEQFF
TRBV7-9,-,TRBJ1-4,few,TGTGCCAGCAGCTTAAATACAGGGTATAATGAAAAACTGTTTTTT,CASSLNTGYNEKLFF
TRBV5-6,-,TRBJ1-4,-,TGTGCCAGCAGCTTGGGGGCAGGGGTTGACGAAAAACTGTTTTTT,CASSLGAGVDEKLFF
TRBV19,TRBD1,TRBJ1-6,-,TGTGCCAGTAGTCGACCAGGGGGTCTTGATTCACCCCTCCACTTT,CASSRPGGLDSPLHF
TRBV15,-,TRBJ2-3,-,TGTGCCACCAGCAATTATCTATCGGGGATTACTGATACGCAGTATTTT,CATSNYLSGITDTQYF
TRBV7-2,-,TRBJ1-1,-,TGTGCCAGCAGCACCTCAGTGAACACTGAAGCTTTCTTT,CASSTSVNTEAFF
TRBV2,-,TRBJ1-2,-,TGTGCCACTACACAGGGTCCTGGCTACACCTTC,CATTQGPGYTF
TRBV9,TRBD1,TRBJ1-2,-,TGTGCCAGCAGCGTAGGGGACAGCTATGGCTACACCTTC,CASSVGDSYGYTF
TRBV21-1,-,TRBJ2-1,-,TGTGCCAGCAGCAATACTAGCGCCAATTACAATGAGCAGTTCTTC,CASSNTSANYNEQFF
TRBV24-1,-,TRBJ1-5,-,TGTGCCACCATCGACAGGCACAATCAGCCCCAGCATTTT,CATIDRHNQPQHF
TRBV29-1,TRBD1,TRBJ2-3,-,TGCAGCGTTGAAGGGACAGGGAAAGATACGCAGTATTTT,CSVEGTGKDTQYF
TRBV9,-,TRBJ2-1,-,TGTGCCAGCAGCGGGGGCCCTTACAATGAGCAGTTCTTC,CASSGGPYNEQFF
TRBV6-2/TRBV6-3,-,TRBJ2-2,-,TGTGCCAGCAGTCACCTACAGGTTATTGATATATCCGGGGAGCTGTTTTTT,CASSHLQVIDISGELFF
TRBV5-1,TRBD1,TRBJ2-3,-,TGCGCCAGCAGCTCGGGACAGATTAACACAGATACGCAGTATTTT,CASSSGQINTDTQYF
TRBV5-1,-,TRBJ1-1,-,TGCGCCAGCAGCTTGGGCAGTAACACTGAAGCTTTCTTT,CASSLGSNTEAFF
TRBV2,-,TRBJ2-6,-,TGTGCCAGCAGTGAAATTGGAGGGACCGGGGCCAACGTCCTGACTTTC,CASSEIGGTGANVLTF
TRBV7-2,-,TRBJ1-1,-,TGTGCCAGCAGCCCTACCCCCGGGATCACTGAAGCTTTCTTT,CASSPTPGITEAFF
TRBV7-6,-,TRBJ2-5,-,TGTGCCAGCAGCCGGGAGGAGACCCAGTACTTC,CASSREETQYF